This TCR beta chain is from a study of monozygotic twins with inflammatory bowel disease. General observations from the study: There was no support for any single strong signal or clonotype associated with IBD. The authors could not tell different T cell subtypes apart. Healthy twins showed more clonotype sharing with others than IBD patients, especially patients with disease activity.

TCRdb re-called the 5' RACE reads and shows each CDR3 protein once, DNA omitted. The sample table includes roughly 300,000 distinct CDR3 sequences. On this clonotype: Its antigen is unidentified.

The CDR3 has 16 amino acids. CDR1 and CDR2 (germline): SNHLY, FYNNEI. Sequencing was performed on blood. This chain connects TRBV2 to TRBJ2-5; TCRdb proposes TRBD1, but this gene call is untestable without DNA. The receptor was isolated from a human donor with ulcerative colitis or Crohn's disease, or a healthy co-twin of an affected twin (not recorded which). The CDR3 loop is CASSSDQGLGQETQYF.